This TCR beta chain was identified during a study of T-cell reconstitution after alpha-beta-depleted transplantation in children. Construction of the TCRbeta library involved unique molecular identifiers. TCRdb itself ran the PCR reads through MiXCR, one entry per CDR3 protein. Among about 590,000 distinct CDR3 sequences listed, 10% to 15% were seen once. Regarding the study as a whole: From newly produced T cells came most of the T-cell counts and diversity one year after transplant. Reported findings indicate that, about two months after transplant, alpha-beta T cells came from several hundred expanded clones, which were derived from non-depleted graft cells.

Comment on this clonotype: The antigen is undetermined.

The CDR3 is made up of 15 amino acids. Germline CDR1 is ENHRY and CDR2 is SYGVKD. V trimming: 5 bases; J trimming: 5 bases; junction bases outside the gene matches: 8. The chain combines TRBV10-3 with TRBJ2-2; the match to TRBD1 covers 7 bases. Sequences were derived from PBMCs, mostly from graft donor cells, sampled 360 days after TCRalphabeta/CD19-depleted stem cell transplant. The source of this sequence is a male patient younger than 18 who had a stem cell transplant for acute myeloid leukemia, so the T cells may come from the graft donor. CDR3 sequence reads: CAISPDRVGTGELFF. The DNA for the CDR3 is TGTGCCATCAGTCCAGACAGGGTCGGAACCGGGGAGCTGTTTTTT.